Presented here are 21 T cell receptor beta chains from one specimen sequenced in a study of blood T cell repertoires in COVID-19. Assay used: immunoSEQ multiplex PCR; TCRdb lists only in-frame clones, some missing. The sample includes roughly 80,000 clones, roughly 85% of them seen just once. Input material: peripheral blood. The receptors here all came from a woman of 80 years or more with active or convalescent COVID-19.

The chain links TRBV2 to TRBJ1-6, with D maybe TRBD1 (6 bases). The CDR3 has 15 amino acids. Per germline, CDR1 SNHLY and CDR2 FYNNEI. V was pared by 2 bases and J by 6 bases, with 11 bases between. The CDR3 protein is CASSERTALNSPLHF. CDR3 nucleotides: TGTGCCAGCAGTGAAAGGACAGCCCTTAATTCACCCCTCCACTTT.

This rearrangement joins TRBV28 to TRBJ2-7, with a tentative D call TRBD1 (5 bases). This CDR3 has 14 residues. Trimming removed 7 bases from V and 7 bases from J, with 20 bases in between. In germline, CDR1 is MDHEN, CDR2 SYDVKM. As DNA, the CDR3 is TGTGCCAGCATGAAAGGGGCAGGGCGATGGGAGCAGTACTTC. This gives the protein CASMKGAGRWEQYF. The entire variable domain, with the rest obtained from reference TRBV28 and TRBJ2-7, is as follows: DVKVTQSSRYLVKRTGEKVFLECVQDMDHENMFWYRQDPGLGLRLIYFSYDVKMKEKGDIPEGYSVSREKKERFSLILESASTNQTSMYLCASMKGAGRWEQYFGPGTRLTVT.

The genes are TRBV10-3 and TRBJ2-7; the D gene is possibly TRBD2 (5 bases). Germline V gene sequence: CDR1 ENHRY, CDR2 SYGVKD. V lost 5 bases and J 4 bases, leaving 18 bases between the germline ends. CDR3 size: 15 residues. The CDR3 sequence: CAISYGVRSSYEQYF. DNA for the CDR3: TGTGCCATCAGTTACGGGGTAAGGTCTTCGTACGAGCAGTACTTC.

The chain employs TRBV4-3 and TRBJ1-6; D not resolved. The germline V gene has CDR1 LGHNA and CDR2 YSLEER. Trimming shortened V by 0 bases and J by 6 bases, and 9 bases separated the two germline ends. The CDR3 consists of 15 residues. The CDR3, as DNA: TGCGCCAGCAGCCAAGAAAGTAACGGTAATTCACCCCTCCACTTT. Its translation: CASSQESNGNSPLHF.

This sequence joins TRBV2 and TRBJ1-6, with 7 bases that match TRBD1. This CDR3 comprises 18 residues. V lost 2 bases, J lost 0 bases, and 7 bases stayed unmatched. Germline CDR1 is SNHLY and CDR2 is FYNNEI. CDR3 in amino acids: CASSEFLQGSSYNSPLHF. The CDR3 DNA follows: TGTGCCAGCAGTGAATTCCTACAGGGGAGCTCCTATAATTCACCCCTCCACTTT.

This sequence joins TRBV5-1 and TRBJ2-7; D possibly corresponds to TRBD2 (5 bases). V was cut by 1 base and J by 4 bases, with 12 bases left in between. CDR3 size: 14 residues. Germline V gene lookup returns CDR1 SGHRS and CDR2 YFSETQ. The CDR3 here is CASSLFAGSYEQYF. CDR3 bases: TGCGCCAGCAGCTTGTTCGCGGGCAGTTACGAGCAGTACTTC. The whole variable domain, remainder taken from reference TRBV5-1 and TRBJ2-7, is KAGVTQTPRYLIKTRGQQVTLSCSPISGHRSVSWYQQTPGQGLQFLFEYFSETQRNKGNFPGRFSGRQFSNSRSEMNVSTLELGDSALYLCASSLFAGSYEQYFGPGTRLTVT.

CDR3 loop: CASSLLGGETQYF. In nucleotides, the CDR3 is TGTGCCAGCAGCCTCCTCGGGGGAGAGACCCAGTACTTC. The V and J genes are TRBV3-1 (or the pseudogene TRBV3-2) and TRBJ2-5; maybe TRBD2 (6 bases). This CDR3 has 13 amino acids. Germline loops: CDR1 LGHDT, CDR2 YNNKEL (reference sequence). The V gene lost 4 bases and the J gene lost 4 bases, with 10 bases spanning the gap.

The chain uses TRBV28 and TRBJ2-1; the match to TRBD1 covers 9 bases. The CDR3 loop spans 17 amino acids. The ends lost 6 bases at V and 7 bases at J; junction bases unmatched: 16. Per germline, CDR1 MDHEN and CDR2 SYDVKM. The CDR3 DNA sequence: TGTGCCAGCAGAACCACTTCCGGGACAGGGTTTCGAAATGAGCAGTTCTTC. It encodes CASRTTSGTGFRNEQFF.

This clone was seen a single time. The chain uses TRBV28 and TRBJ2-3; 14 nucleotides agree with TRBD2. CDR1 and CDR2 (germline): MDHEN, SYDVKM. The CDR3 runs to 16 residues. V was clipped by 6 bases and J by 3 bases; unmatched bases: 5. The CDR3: CASSRRLAGGTDTQYF. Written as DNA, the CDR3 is TGTGCCAGCAGCCGCAGACTAGCGGGAGGGACAGATACGCAGTATTTT.

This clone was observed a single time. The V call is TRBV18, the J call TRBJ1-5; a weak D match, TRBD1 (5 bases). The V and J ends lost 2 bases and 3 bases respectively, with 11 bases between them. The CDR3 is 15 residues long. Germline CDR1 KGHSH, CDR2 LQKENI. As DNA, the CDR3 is TGTGCCAGCTCACCATTGGCAGGGTACAATCAGCCCCAGCATTTT. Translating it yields CASSPLAGYNQPQHF.

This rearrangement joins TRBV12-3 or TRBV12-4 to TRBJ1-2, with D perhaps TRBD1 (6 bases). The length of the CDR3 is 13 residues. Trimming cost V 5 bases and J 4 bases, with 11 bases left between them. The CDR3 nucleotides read TGTGCCAGCAGTCCCCAGGGGTTCTATGGCTACACCTTC. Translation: CASSPQGFYGYTF.

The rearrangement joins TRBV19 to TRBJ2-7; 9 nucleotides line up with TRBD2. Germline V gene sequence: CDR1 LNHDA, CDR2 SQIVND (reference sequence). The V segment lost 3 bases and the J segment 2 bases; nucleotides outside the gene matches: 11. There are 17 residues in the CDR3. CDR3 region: CASSIFASSGDTYEQYF. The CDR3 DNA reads TGTGCCAGTAGTATTTTCGCGTCTAGCGGGGACACCTACGAGCAGTACTTC.

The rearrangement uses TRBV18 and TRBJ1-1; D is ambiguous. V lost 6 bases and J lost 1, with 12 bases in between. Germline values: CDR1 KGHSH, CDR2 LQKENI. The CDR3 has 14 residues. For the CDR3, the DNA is TGTGCCAGCTCGAGTACGGAGGGGAACACTGAAGCTTTCTTT. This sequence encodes CASSSTEGNTEAFF.

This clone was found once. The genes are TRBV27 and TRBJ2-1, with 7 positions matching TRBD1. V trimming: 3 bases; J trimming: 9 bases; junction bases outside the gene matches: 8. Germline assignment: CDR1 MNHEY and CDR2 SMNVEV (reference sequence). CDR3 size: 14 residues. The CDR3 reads CASSFAGGMGEQFF. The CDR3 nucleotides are TGTGCCAGCAGTTTTGCAGGGGGAATGGGTGAGCAGTTCTTC.

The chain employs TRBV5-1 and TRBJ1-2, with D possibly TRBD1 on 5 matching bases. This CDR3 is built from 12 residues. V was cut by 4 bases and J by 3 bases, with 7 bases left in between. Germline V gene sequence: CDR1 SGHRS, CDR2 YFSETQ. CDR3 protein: CASSRGDYGYTF. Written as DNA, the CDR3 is TGCGCCAGCAGCCGGGGGGACTATGGCTACACCTTC.

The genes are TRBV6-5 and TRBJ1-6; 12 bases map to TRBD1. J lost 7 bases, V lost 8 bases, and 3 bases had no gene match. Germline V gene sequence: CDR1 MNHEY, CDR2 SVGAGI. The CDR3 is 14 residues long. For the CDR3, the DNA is TGTGCCAGCGGGACAGGGGGCAGGAATTCACCCCTCCACTTT. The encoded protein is CASGTGGRNSPLHF.

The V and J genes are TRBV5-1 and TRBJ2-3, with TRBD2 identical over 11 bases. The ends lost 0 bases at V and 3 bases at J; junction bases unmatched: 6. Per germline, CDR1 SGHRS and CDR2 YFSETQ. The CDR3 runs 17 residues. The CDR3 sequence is CASSLGSGRAGTDTQYF. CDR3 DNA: TGCGCCAGCAGCTTGGGTAGCGGGAGGGCCGGGACAGATACGCAGTATTTT.

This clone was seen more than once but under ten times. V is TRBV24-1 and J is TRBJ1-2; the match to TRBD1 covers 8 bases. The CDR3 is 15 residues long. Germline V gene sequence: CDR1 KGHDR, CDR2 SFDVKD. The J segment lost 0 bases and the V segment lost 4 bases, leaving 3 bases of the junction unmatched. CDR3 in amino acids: CATSETGGTNYGYTF. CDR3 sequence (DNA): TGTGCCACCAGTGAAACAGGGGGAACTAACTATGGCTACACCTTC.

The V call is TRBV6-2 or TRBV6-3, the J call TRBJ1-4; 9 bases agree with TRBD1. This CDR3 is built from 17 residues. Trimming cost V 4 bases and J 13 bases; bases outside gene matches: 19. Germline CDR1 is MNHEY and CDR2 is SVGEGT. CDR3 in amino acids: CASSLLLTGGSGKGLFF. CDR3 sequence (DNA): TGTGCCAGCAGTTTACTACTTACAGGGGGCTCCGGAAAAGGACTGTTTTTT.

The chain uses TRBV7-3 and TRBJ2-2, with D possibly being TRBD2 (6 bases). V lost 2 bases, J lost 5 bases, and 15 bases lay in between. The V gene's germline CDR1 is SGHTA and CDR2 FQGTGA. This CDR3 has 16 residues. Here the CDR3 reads CASSLLGGARTGELFF. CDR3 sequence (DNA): TGTGCCAGCAGCTTATTAGGAGGGGCTAGAACCGGGGAGCTGTTTTTT.

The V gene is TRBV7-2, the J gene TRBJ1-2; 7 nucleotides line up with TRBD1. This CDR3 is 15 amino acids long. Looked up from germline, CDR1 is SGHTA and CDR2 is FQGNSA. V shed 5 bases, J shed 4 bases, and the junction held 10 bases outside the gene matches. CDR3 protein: CASSPERGRSYGYTF. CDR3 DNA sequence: TGTGCCAGCAGCCCTGAAAGGGGGCGGTCCTATGGCTACACCTTC. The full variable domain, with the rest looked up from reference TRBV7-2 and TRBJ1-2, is GAGVSQSPSNKVTEKGKDVELRCDPISGHTALYWYRQSLGQGLEFLIYFQGNSAPDKSGLPSDRFSAERTGGSVSTLTIQRTQQEDSAVYLCASSPERGRSYGYTFGSGTRLTVV.